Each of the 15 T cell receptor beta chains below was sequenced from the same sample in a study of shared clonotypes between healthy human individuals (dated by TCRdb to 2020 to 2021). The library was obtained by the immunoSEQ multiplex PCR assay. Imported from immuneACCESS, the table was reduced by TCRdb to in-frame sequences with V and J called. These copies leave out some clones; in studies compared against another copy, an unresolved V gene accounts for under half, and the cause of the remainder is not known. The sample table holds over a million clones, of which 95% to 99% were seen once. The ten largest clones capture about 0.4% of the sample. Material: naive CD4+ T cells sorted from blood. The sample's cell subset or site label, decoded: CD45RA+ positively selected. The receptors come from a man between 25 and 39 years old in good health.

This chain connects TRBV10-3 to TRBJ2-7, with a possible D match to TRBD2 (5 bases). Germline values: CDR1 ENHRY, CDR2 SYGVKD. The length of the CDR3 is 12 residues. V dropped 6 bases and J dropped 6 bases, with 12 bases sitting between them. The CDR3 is CAIRKEGSEQYF. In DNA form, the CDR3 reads TGTGCCATCAGGAAAGAGGGCAGCGAGCAGTACTTC.

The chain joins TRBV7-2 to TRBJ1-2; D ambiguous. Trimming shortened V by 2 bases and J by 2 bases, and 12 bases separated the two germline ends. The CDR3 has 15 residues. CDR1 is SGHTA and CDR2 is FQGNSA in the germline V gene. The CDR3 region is CASSLKGSRNYGYTF. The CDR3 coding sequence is TGTGCCAGCAGCTTAAAGGGCAGTCGGAACTATGGCTACACCTTC.

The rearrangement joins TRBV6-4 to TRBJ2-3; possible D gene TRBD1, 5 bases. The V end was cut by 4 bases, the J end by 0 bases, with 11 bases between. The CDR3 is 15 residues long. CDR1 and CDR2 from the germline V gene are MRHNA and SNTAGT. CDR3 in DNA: TGTGCCAGCAGTGCAGGGCCCTACAGCACAGATACGCAGTATTTT. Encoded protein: CASSAGPYSTDTQYF.

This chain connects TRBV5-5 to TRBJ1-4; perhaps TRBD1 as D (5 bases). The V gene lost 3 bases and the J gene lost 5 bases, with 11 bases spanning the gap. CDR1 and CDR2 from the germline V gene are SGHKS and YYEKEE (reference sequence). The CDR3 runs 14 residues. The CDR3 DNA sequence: TGTGCCAGCAGCTCCGGGACCATCAATGAAAAACTGTTTTTT. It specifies CASSSGTINEKLFF.

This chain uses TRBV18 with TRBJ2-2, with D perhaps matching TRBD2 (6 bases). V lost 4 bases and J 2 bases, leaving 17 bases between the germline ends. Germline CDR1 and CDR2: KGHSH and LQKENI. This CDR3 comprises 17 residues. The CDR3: CASSRLNAGLNTGELFF. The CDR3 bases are TGTGCCAGCTCACGCCTTAACGCGGGACTTAACACCGGGGAGCTGTTTTTT.

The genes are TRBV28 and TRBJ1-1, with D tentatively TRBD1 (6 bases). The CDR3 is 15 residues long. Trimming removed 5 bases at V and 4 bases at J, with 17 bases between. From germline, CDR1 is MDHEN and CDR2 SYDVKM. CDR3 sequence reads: CASSPYREEGTEAFF. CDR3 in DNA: TGTGCCAGCAGTCCATACAGGGAGGAAGGCACTGAAGCTTTCTTT. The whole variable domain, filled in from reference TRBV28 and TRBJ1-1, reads DVKVTQSSRYLVKRTGEKVFLECVQDMDHENMFWYRQDPGLGLRLIYFSYDVKMKEKGDIPEGYSVSREKKERFSLILESASTNQTSMYLCASSPYREEGTEAFFGQGTRLTVV.

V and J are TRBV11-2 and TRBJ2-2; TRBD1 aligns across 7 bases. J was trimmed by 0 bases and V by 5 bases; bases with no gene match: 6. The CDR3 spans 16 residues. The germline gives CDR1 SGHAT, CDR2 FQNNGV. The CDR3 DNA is TGTGCCAGCAGCCGACAACAGGGGACGAACACCGGGGAGCTGTTTTTT. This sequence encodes CASSRQQGTNTGELFF. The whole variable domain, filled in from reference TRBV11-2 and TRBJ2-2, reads EAGVAQSPRYKIIEKRQSVAFWCNPISGHATLYWYQQILGQGPKLLIQFQNNGVVDDSQLPKDRFSAERLKGVDSTLKIQPAKLEDSAVYLCASSRQQGTNTGELFFGEGSRLTVL.

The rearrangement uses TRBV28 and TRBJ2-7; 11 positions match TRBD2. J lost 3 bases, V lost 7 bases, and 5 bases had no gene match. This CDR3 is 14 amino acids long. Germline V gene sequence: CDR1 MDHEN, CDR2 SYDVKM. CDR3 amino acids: CASTASGRNYEQYF. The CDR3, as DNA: TGTGCCAGCACCGCTAGCGGGAGGAACTACGAGCAGTACTTC.

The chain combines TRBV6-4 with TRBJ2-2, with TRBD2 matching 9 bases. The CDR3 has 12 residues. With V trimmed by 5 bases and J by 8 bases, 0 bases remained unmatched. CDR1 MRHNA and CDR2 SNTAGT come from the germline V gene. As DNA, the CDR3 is TGTGCCAGCAGTCTAGCGGGAGGGGAGCTGTTTTTT. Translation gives CASSLAGGELFF.

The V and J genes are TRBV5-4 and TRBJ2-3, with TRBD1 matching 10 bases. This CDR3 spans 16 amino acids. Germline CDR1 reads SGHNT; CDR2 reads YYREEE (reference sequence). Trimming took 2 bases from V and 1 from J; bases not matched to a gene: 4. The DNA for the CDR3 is TGTGCCAGCAGCTTAGGGGGGACAGGGGGCACAGATACGCAGTATTTT. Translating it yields CASSLGGTGGTDTQYF.

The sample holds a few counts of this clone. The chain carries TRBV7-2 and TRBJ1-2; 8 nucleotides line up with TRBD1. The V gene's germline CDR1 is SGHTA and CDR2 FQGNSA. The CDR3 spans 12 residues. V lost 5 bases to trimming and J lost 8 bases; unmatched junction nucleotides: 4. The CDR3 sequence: CASSHGTGGYTF. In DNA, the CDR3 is TGTGCCAGCAGCCACGGGACAGGAGGCTACACCTTC.

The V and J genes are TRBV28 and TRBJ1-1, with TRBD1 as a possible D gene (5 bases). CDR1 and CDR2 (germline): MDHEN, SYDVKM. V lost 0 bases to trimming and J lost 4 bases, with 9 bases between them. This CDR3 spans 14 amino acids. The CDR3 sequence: CASSLWQGSTEAFF. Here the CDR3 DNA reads TGTGCCAGCAGTTTATGGCAGGGAAGCACTGAAGCTTTCTTT.

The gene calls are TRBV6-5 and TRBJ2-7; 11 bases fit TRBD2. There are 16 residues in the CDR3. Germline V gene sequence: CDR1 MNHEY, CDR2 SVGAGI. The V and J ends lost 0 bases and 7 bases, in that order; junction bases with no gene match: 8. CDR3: CASSYSGLAAPGEQYF. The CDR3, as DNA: TGTGCCAGCAGTTACTCGGGACTAGCGGCCCCTGGGGAGCAGTACTTC.

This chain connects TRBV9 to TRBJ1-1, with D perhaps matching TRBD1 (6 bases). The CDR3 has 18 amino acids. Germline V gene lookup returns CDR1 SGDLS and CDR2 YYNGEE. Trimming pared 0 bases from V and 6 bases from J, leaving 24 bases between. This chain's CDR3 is CASSVGPGEGRLKAEAFF. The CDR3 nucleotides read TGTGCCAGCAGCGTAGGACCAGGGGAGGGACGGTTGAAGGCTGAAGCTTTCTTT.

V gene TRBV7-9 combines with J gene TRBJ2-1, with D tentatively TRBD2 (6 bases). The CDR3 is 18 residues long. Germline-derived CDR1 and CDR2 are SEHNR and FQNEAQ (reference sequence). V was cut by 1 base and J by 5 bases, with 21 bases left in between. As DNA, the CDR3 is TGTGCCAGCAGCTTAGTACCCCTAGCGTTCTCAACCCACAATGAGCAGTTCTTC. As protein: CASSLVPLAFSTHNEQFF. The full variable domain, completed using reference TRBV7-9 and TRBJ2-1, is DTGVSQNPRHKITKRGQNVTFRCDPISEHNRLYWYRQTLGQGPEFLTYFQNEAQLEKSRLLSDRFSAERPKGSFSTLEIQRTEQGDSAMYLCASSLVPLAFSTHNEQFFGPGTRLTVL.